The 15 T cell receptor beta chains listed next were all sequenced from one sample in a study of cytomegalovirus exposure and HLA in healthy donors. PCR employed 60 Vbeta and 13 Jbeta primers. Repertoires were generated with immunoSEQ multiplex PCR, while TCRdb's copy carries only in-frame clones and drops some. The sample includes around 180,000 clones, 84% seen only once; the top ten take around 5%. Material: PBMCs. These receptors originate from a young man in good health and CMV-seronegative.

The chain carries TRBV2 and TRBJ1-1; TRBD1 agrees at 7 bases. V shed 6 bases and J 2 bases; nucleotides not matched to a gene: 9. The CDR3 covers 15 residues. Germline V lookup: CDR1 SNHLY, CDR2 FYNNEI. The CDR3 DNA is TGTGCCAGCAGCGTTAGCAGGGACAGCAACACTGAAGCTTTCTTT. It codes for CASSVSRDSNTEAFF.

In its sample, this clone was seen a few times. The chain carries TRBV6-5 and TRBJ1-3; the D is unclear. CDR1 MNHEY and CDR2 SVGAGI come from the germline V gene. This CDR3 has 16 residues. V lost 0 bases, J lost 0 bases, and 9 bases lay in between. This CDR3 reads CASSYSAALSGNTIYF. The CDR3 DNA is TGTGCCAGCAGTTACTCGGCCGCTCTCTCTGGAAACACCATATATTTT.

This rearrangement joins TRBV11-1 to TRBJ2-3; 12 nucleotides line up with TRBD1. CDR3 length equals 15 residues. The germline gives CDR1 SGHAT, CDR2 FQDESV (reference sequence). V dropped 7 bases and J dropped 5; count of bases not matched to a gene: 7. The CDR3 here is CASTQGDRGLDTQYF. The CDR3 DNA is TGTGCCAGCACCCAGGGGGACAGGGGGCTAGATACGCAGTATTTT.

The chain employs TRBV28 and TRBJ1-5, with 9 bases aligning to TRBD1. CDR3 length equals 13 residues. The germline gives CDR1 MDHEN, CDR2 SYDVKM. V lost 6 bases to trimming and J lost 8 bases; unmatched junction nucleotides: 5. For the CDR3, the DNA is TGTGCCAGCAGAACAGGGGGCAAGGAGCCCCAGCATTTT. This encodes CASRTGGKEPQHF. The full variable domain, its missing parts supplied by reference TRBV28 and TRBJ1-5, is DVKVTQSSRYLVKRTGEKVFLECVQDMDHENMFWYRQDPGLGLRLIYFSYDVKMKEKGDIPEGYSVSREKKERFSLILESASTNQTSMYLCASRTGGKEPQHFGDGTRLSIL.

The gene calls are TRBV19 and TRBJ2-7; 8 positions agree with TRBD1. Germline V lookup: CDR1 LNHDA, CDR2 SQIVND (reference sequence). The CDR3 contains 14 residues. J gave up 7 bases and V 7 bases, and 12 bases lay outside the gene matches. The CDR3 protein is CASTPTGVRGEQYF. DNA for the CDR3: TGTGCCAGTACCCCGACAGGGGTCCGTGGAGAGCAGTACTTC.

This chain connects TRBV5-4 to TRBJ1-2, with D possibly matching TRBD1 (5 bases). Trimming stripped 0 bases from V and 2 bases from J, with 14 bases between. Germline CDR1 SGHNT, CDR2 YYREEE (reference sequence). This CDR3 is built from 16 residues. CDR3 sequence: CASSLEGVRQNYGYTF. CDR3 DNA: TGTGCCAGCAGCTTGGAAGGGGTCCGTCAAAACTATGGCTACACCTTC. Combining the CDR3 with reference TRBV5-4 and TRBJ1-2 gives the whole variable domain ETGVTQSPTHLIKTRGQQVTLRCSSQSGHNTVSWYQQALGQGPQFIFQYYREEENGRGNFPPRFSGLQFPNYSSELNVNALELDDSALYLCASSLEGVRQNYGYTFGSGTRLTVV.

The chain has TRBV6-6 and TRBJ2-1; weak D call: TRBD2 (6 bases). Germline values: CDR1 MNHNY, CDR2 SVGAGI (reference sequence). This CDR3 spans 13 amino acids. With 4 bases removed from V and 7 bases from J, the gap between germline ends came to 11 bases. In nucleotides, the CDR3 is TGTGCCAGCAGTTTCGGGACTCCTAATGAGCAGTTCTTC. The encoded protein is CASSFGTPNEQFF.

This chain joins TRBV4-2 and TRBJ2-3; no clear D. CDR1 is LGHNA, CDR2 YNFKEQ, per germline. The V end was cut by 0 bases, the J end by 6 bases, with 4 bases between. This CDR3 spans 12 amino acids. CDR3 amino acids: CASSQDLDTQYF. CDR3 nucleotide sequence: TGTGCCAGCAGCCAAGATCTGGATACGCAGTATTTT.

This clone was seen only once. The chain joins TRBV15 to TRBJ2-5, with TRBD1 matching 8 bases. Losses at the gene ends were 6 bases for V and 9 bases for J; bases not matched to a gene: 15. The CDR3 loop spans 15 amino acids. The germline V gene has CDR1 LNHNV and CDR2 YYDKDF (reference sequence). CDR3 bases: TGTGCCACCAGTTATTTCAGGGGGCAGAGGTCGGCCCAGTACTTC. It yields the protein CATSYFRGQRSAQYF.

The CDR3 sequence is CASSFPWTGDTEAFF. The CDR3 nucleotides are TGTGCCAGCAGCTTCCCCTGGACAGGAGACACTGAAGCTTTCTTT. The chain has TRBV11-3 and TRBJ1-1; 7 bases are shared with TRBD1. The CDR3 runs to 15 residues. Per the germline V gene, CDR1 is SGHNT and CDR2 is YENEEA. The V and J ends lost 3 bases and 3 bases, in that order; junction bases with no gene match: 7.

DNA for the CDR3: TGTGCCAGCAGCCCGGTGGCTAGCGGGTTTGCCTACAATGAGCAGTTCTTC. Protein product: CASSPVASGFAYNEQFF. The rearrangement links TRBV7-3 to TRBJ2-1, with 8 nucleotides matching TRBD2. V shed 5 bases and J 2 bases; nucleotides not matched to a gene: 11. The CDR3 totals 17 residues. The V gene's germline CDR1 is SGHTA and CDR2 FQGTGA.

Here the CDR3 reads CASSLGDRRSAQHF. CDR3 DNA sequence: TGTGCCAGCAGTTTGGGGGACAGGCGATCGGCCCAGCATTTT. The genes are TRBV28 and TRBJ1-5; 8 bases agree with TRBD1. Germline lookup yields CDR1 MDHEN and CDR2 SYDVKM. V was clipped by 3 bases and J by 11 bases; unmatched bases: 9. This CDR3 has 14 residues.

The chain uses TRBV10-3 and TRBJ1-2, with 11 bases fitting TRBD1. Losses at the gene ends were 6 bases for V and 2 bases for J; bases not matched to a gene: 5. Germline CDR1 is ENHRY and CDR2 is SYGVKD. CDR3 length equals 15 residues. CDR3 coding DNA: TGTGCCATCAGGACTGGACAGGGGGCGAACTATGGCTACACCTTC. This sequence encodes CAIRTGQGANYGYTF.

This chain joins TRBV25-1 and TRBJ1-3; D possibly corresponds to TRBD1 (5 bases). The CDR3 totals 16 residues. Trimming removed 2 bases at V and 2 bases at J, with 13 bases between. Germline V CDR1 and CDR2: MGHDK, SYGVNS. CDR3 region: CASSEPNRRAGNTIYF. CDR3 bases: TGTGCCAGCAGTGAACCAAACAGGAGGGCTGGAAACACCATATATTTT.

The gene calls are TRBV5-4 and TRBJ1-4; 8 bases align to TRBD1. CDR1 and CDR2 from the germline V gene are SGHNT and YYREEE (reference sequence). After removal of 3 bases from V and 3 bases from J, the junction contained 4 bases not matched to a gene. The CDR3 totals 15 residues. CDR3 DNA: TGTGCCAGCAGCTCCCAGGGGGCCCCTAATGAAAAACTGTTTTTT. Its translation is CASSSQGAPNEKLFF.